Described below is a single T cell receptor beta chain sequence and its context. Antigen: not known. Stable Graves' hyperthyroidism meant no ophthalmopathy progression within 18 months. From more than 9.5 ml of fresh peripheral blood, PBMCs were isolated. The CDR3 is 15 amino acids. V lost 1 base, J lost 7 bases, and 5 bases stayed unmatched. Germline-derived CDR1 and CDR2 are LGHNA and YSLEER. The investigators amplified TCR beta CDR3 regions from RNA transcripts. Initially, a first-round RT-PCR of the TCR CDR3 employed the HTBI primer set. One entry per CDR3 protein results from TCRdb running MiXCR on the multiplex PCR reads. The table has roughly 740,000 distinct CDR3 sequences, over 15% seen once. These data are taken from a study of T cells in Graves' hyperthyroidism and ophthalmopathy. Study observations and caveats: Through a model of 13 V-J features, ophthalmopathy was separated from stable hyperthyroidism.

The clonotype was recovered from a man younger than 35 with Graves' hyperthyroidism. This rearrangement joins TRBV4-3 to TRBJ2-2, with 8 bases fitting TRBD2. Specimen: blood. CDR3 sequence (DNA): TGCGCCAGCAGCCAAGTGCGGGAGGTCGGCGGGGAGCTGTTTTTT. Translating it yields CASSQVREVGGELFF.